This T cell receptor beta chain was sequenced for a study of blood T cells in healthy people across ages (dated by TCRdb to between 2015 and 2016). Regarding the research as a whole: Template switching captured roughly one uniquely barcoded TCR beta cDNA molecule per two T cells in model experiments. The donors were divided into four age groups: young (average approximately 16 years), middle-aged (under 40), aged (approximately 62) and long-lived (roughly 88). Using the same blood draw, the study looked at two additional independent replicas of 1 million unique cDNA reads for two donors, one aged 18 to 30 and the other aged 80 or older. To avoid experimental bias, donors of different ages were distributed randomly across sequencing lanes. Using deep sequencing normalized with unique cDNA molecular identifiers, the study measured how TCR beta repertoire diversity changes with age.

Turning to this clonotype: It lacks a known antigen. No per-base quality is available; no much larger clone lies one base away.

V lost 0 bases and J lost 3 bases; the stretch between them is 2 bases long. The CDR3 spans 11 residues, from the cysteine through the phenylalanine. Only the CDR3 part of the read is kept: 33 bases, read in frame from the first base. From the germline V gene (reference sequence), CDR1 is DFQATT and CDR2 is SNEGSKA. Overall results and qualifications from the work: Observed TCR beta diversity per million T cells fell roughly linearly with age, and a significant reduction was already apparent by age approximately 40. Estimates of total diversity based on one million sequenced T cells were considered lower bounds and underestimates. Compared with the aged group, the long-lived group had more naive CD4+ T cells, fewer expanded clones and increased TCR diversity, a pattern suggesting age selection. Conclusive comparison of naive and antigen-experienced compartments was prevented by the profiling of bulk unsorted PBMCs. The CMV infection status of donors was not known, potentially confounding age-related changes in expanded clonotypes. A strong correlation was found between observed TCR beta diversity and the percentage of naive T cells measured by flow cytometry.

The donors were roughly 39 Caucasian individuals from Russia, aged roughly 6 to 90 years, who were systemically healthy. Each donor gave 8 to 10 milliliters of peripheral blood, drawn into EDTA-treated Vacutainer tubes. Ficoll-Paque density-gradient centrifugation was used to isolate PBMCs, with at least 7 million per sample. Total RNA was extracted from PBMCs with Trizol reagent, with at least 5 micrograms obtained per sample. For every donor, an aliquot of PBMCs went through flow cytometry to measure the percentages of naive CD45RAhigh/CD27high T cells. The library was prepared using 5' RACE. The data were produced on an Illumina HiSeq 2500. A second PCR of 7 to 11 cycles was run with a J-beta primer mix and a sample-barcoded 5' primer. A template-switch 5' adaptor carrying 12 random nucleotides introduced a unique molecular identifier onto each TCR beta cDNA molecule. Each sample yielded at least 2.5 million CDR3-containing paired-end reads. First-strand cDNA was synthesized from all RNA with the Mint cDNA synthesis kit, primed by a TRBC-specific oligonucleotide. After uracil-DNA glycosylase treatment, a first 18-cycle PCR used universal primers M1SS and BC2_uni_R on all cDNA. Concerning the study's data processing: For normalization, 1 million high-quality reads were randomly selected from each sample, with every read carrying a distinct molecular identifier. Reads with shared molecular identifiers were discarded instead of being binned into consensus sequences. MiTCR, with a Q25 quality threshold and the strictest error-elimination algorithm, was used for CDR3 identification, clonotype clustering and error correction. A nonparametric unseen species model with Euler transformation was used to estimate a lower bound on total TCR beta diversity. Clones were called with MiXCR by TCRdb after fastp trimmed the public reads at Q25, and only in-frame beta chains were retained. Rows matching on CDR3 protein sequence are summarized as one entry with the most common DNA and genes. TCRdb's processing, not the authors' own work, is the source of the V and J calls. The sample includes approximately 290,000 distinct CDR3 sequences, with 25% to 30% observed a single time. The ten largest account for 29% of the sample.

The sequenced material came from blood. The rearrangement combines TRBV20-1 with TRBJ1-1, with no D gene named confidently. This clonotype was obtained from a woman aged 70-85 years in good health. CDR3 protein: CSARDYTEAFF. The DNA is as follows: TGCAGTGCTAGAGATTACACTGAAGCTTTCTTT.